One and the same sample provided the 20 T cell receptor beta chains below, sequenced in a study of control samples from healthy donors and cancer patients. TCRdb's copy holds only in-frame clones and misses some; the assay was immunoSEQ multiplex PCR. The repertoire has 75,000 to 100,000 clones, roughly 86% of them found once; the top ten carry approximately 6%. Sequenced: blood. The receptors here all came from a man in his forties or fifties in good health.

The J gene is TRBJ2-2, the V gene TRBV10-1, with unresolved D. Germline CDR1 WNHNN, CDR2 SYGVQD (reference sequence). V lost 2 bases and J 7 bases, leaving 8 bases between the germline ends. The CDR3 totals 13 residues. This CDR3 reads CASSEDLIGELFF. The DNA for the CDR3 is TGCGCCAGCAGTGAGGATTTGATCGGGGAGCTGTTTTTT.

The chain combines TRBV9 with TRBJ2-3; D is ambiguous. CDR3 size: 15 residues. Germline V gives CDR1 SGDLS, CDR2 YYNGEE. Trimming took 0 bases from V and 5 from J, leaving 13 bases between them. The CDR3 reads CASSVGAATGDTQYF. The CDR3 DNA reads as TGTGCCAGCAGCGTAGGGGCAGCTACGGGAGATACGCAGTATTTT. Full variable domain (outside the CDR3, taken from reference TRBV9 and TRBJ2-3): DSGVTQTPKHLITATGQRVTLRCSPRSGDLSVYWYQQSLDQGLQFLIQYYNGEERAKGNILERFSAQQFPDLHSELNLSSLELGDSALYFCASSVGAATGDTQYFGPGTRLTVL.

V usage is TRBV6-5 and J usage is TRBJ2-5; 8 bases match TRBD1. CDR1 MNHEY and CDR2 SVGAGI come from the germline V gene. The CDR3 sequence is 14 residues long. Trimming cost V 7 bases and J 1 base; bases outside gene matches: 5. CDR3 region: CASNPDRAQETQYF. In DNA, the CDR3 is TGTGCCAGCAACCCGGACAGGGCCCAAGAGACCCAGTACTTC.

The chain employs TRBV19 and TRBJ1-2, with D maybe TRBD1 (6 bases). Germline V lookup: CDR1 LNHDA, CDR2 SQIVND (reference sequence). The CDR3 covers 16 residues. Trimming stripped 3 bases from V and 4 bases from J, with 18 bases between. CDR3: CASSMGPGAFSYGYTF. CDR3 DNA sequence: TGTGCCAGTAGTATGGGCCCGGGGGCGTTTTCCTATGGCTACACCTTC.

The genes are TRBV15 and TRBJ1-1; D might be TRBD1 (6 bases). Trimming shortened V by 3 bases and J by 3 bases, and 8 bases separated the two germline ends. The CDR3 is 13 amino acids. CDR1 LNHNV and CDR2 YYDKDF come from the germline V gene (reference sequence). The CDR3 DNA follows: TGTGCCACCAGCAGGAGGGGGGACACTGAAGCTTTCTTT. Translating gives CATSRRGDTEAFF.

The J gene is TRBJ1-5, the V gene TRBV19; 8 nucleotides match TRBD1. J gave up 4 bases and V 6 bases, and 8 bases lay outside the gene matches. CDR1 is LNHDA and CDR2 is SQIVND in the germline V gene (reference sequence). The CDR3 has 15 residues. CDR3 in DNA: TGTGCCAGTAGGTCAGGGGGCGCGGGAAATCAGCCCCAGCATTTT. Its translation is CASRSGGAGNQPQHF. The complete variable domain, with remaining parts taken from reference TRBV19 and TRBJ1-5, reads DGGITQSPKYLFRKEGQNVTLSCEQNLNHDAMYWYRQDPGQGLRLIYYSQIVNDFQKGDIAEGYSVSREKKESFPLTVTSAQKNPTAFYLCASRSGGAGNQPQHFGDGTRLSIL.

The V and J genes are TRBV25-1 and TRBJ1-2, with D perhaps TRBD1 (5 bases). Germline-derived CDR1 and CDR2 are MGHDK and SYGVNS. CDR3 size: 13 residues. V was clipped by 8 bases and J by 3 bases, with 13 bases between them. The CDR3 is CASAAGTHYGYTF. For the CDR3, the DNA is TGTGCCAGCGCAGCAGGGACCCACTATGGCTACACCTTC.

The chain uses TRBV29-1 and TRBJ1-4; 8 bases map to TRBD1. Germline values: CDR1 SQVTM, CDR2 ANQGSEA. CDR3 length: 12 amino acids. V shed 2 bases, J shed 7 bases, and the junction held 0 bases outside the gene matches. CDR3 residues: CSVETGGEKLFF. The CDR3 nucleotides are TGCAGCGTTGAAACAGGGGGTGAAAAACTGTTTTTT. Supplemented by reference TRBV29-1 and TRBJ1-4, the full variable domain reads SAVISQKPSRDICQRGTSLTIQCQVDSQVTMMFWYRQQPGQSLTLIATANQGSEATYESGFVIDKFPISRPNLTFSTLTVSNMSPEDSSIYLCSVETGGEKLFFGSGTQLSVL.

The chain joins TRBV3-1 (or the pseudogene TRBV3-2) to TRBJ1-2; TRBD1 matches at 9 bases. From germline, CDR1 is LGHDT and CDR2 YNNKEL (reference sequence). V shed 2 bases and J 6 bases; nucleotides not matched to a gene: 13. The CDR3 sequence is 17 residues long. The DNA for the CDR3 is TGTGCCAGCAGCCAACTAAGGACAGGGGAAGGACGGGATGGCTACACCTTC. As protein: CASSQLRTGEGRDGYTF.

The genes are TRBV18 and TRBJ2-2, with TRBD1 matching over 8 bases. Losses at the gene ends were 0 bases for V and 5 bases for J; bases not matched to a gene: 8. Germline CDR1 and CDR2: KGHSH and LQKENI. The CDR3 consists of 17 residues. CDR3 DNA: TGTGCCAGCTCACCACCCCAGACAGGGGCAGGTACCGGGGAGCTGTTTTTT. Translating it yields CASSPPQTGAGTGELFF.

The J gene is TRBJ2-7, the V gene TRBV29-1, with 7 nucleotides matching TRBD1. The CDR3 is 14 residues long. In germline, CDR1 is SQVTM, CDR2 ANQGSEA. J gave up 5 bases and V 5 bases, and 12 bases lay outside the gene matches. In nucleotides, the CDR3 is TGCAGCGTTACTCCCGGGACAGTATCCCACGAGCAGTACTTC. Encoded protein: CSVTPGTVSHEQYF.

This chain uses TRBV7-4 with TRBJ1-4; D unclear. V lost 3 bases and J 6 bases, leaving 2 bases between the germline ends. There are 11 residues in the CDR3. CDR1 is SGHVT, CDR2 SQSDAQ, per germline. CDR3 sequence (DNA): TGTGCCAGCAGCTTTGATGAAAAACTGTTTTTT. This gives the protein CASSFDEKLFF.

The chain recombines TRBV11-2 with TRBJ2-1; the D is unclear. Germline CDR1 reads SGHAT; CDR2 reads FQNNGV. Trimming cost V 0 bases and J 12 bases, with 9 bases left between them. The CDR3 is made up of 12 amino acids. The CDR3 coding sequence is TGTGCCAGCAGCTTAGACAGGTTGGTGCAGTTCTTC. Translation: CASSLDRLVQFF.

The gene calls are TRBV11-2 and TRBJ2-5, with 13 bases that match TRBD2. The CDR3 runs to 17 residues. CDR1 is SGHAT, CDR2 FQNNGV, per germline. Trimming took 1 base from V and 0 from J; bases not matched to a gene: 2. CDR3 DNA sequence: TGTGCCAGCAGCTTAGCACTAGCGGGGGGGTACCAAGAGACCCAGTACTTC. Translating it yields CASSLALAGGYQETQYF.

The genes are TRBV7-8 and TRBJ1-1, with no clear D. V dropped 5 bases and J dropped 4 bases, with 17 bases sitting between them. Looked up from germline, CDR1 is SGHVS and CDR2 is FQNEAQ. The CDR3 extends over 15 amino acids. CDR3 sequence reads: CASSNGPSWGTEAFF. CDR3 sequence (DNA): TGTGCCAGCAGCAACGGACCTTCTTGGGGCACTGAAGCTTTCTTT.

V and J are TRBV15 and TRBJ1-5; tentative D call: TRBD1 (5 bases). CDR1 LNHNV and CDR2 YYDKDF come from the germline V gene (reference sequence). V was shortened by 0 bases and J by 6 bases, with 9 bases between the two germline ends. The CDR3 totals 14 residues. The CDR3 DNA is TGTGCCACCAGCAGAGAGCGGGACTCTCAGCCCCAGCATTTT. This gives the protein CATSRERDSQPQHF.

The CDR3 region is CASSLEPTLELFF. The CDR3 nucleotides read TGCGCCAGCAGCTTGGAACCGACCTTGGAACTGTTTTTT. The V gene is TRBV5-1, the J gene TRBJ1-4; D is uncertain. The CDR3 consists of 13 residues. Germline-derived CDR1 and CDR2 are SGHRS and YFSETQ. Trimming cost V 0 bases and J 12 bases, with 12 bases left between them.

The chain recombines TRBV4-1 with TRBJ1-5; D is perhaps TRBD1 (6 bases). This CDR3 has 16 amino acids. Germline V gives CDR1 MGHRA, CDR2 YSYEKL. The V end was cut by 1 base, the J end by 0 bases, with 10 bases between. The CDR3 DNA reads TGCGCCAGCAGCCAAGGGACAGCATATAGCAATCAGCCCCAGCATTTT. Amino acid sequence: CASSQGTAYSNQPQHF.

The J gene is TRBJ2-7, the V gene TRBV11-3; D remains unclear. The V and J ends lost 2 bases and 0 bases respectively, with 8 bases between them. CDR1 SGHNT and CDR2 YENEEA come from the germline V gene. The CDR3 is made up of 14 amino acids. The CDR3: CASSLWTVSYEQYF. The CDR3, as DNA: TGTGCCAGCAGCTTATGGACGGTCTCCTACGAGCAGTACTTC.

The V and J genes are TRBV6-5 and TRBJ1-1, with a tentative D call TRBD1 (5 bases). The CDR3 extends over 12 amino acids. The germline CDR1 and CDR2 sequences are MNHEY and SVGAGI. Deletions cut 2 bases from V and 5 bases from J, with 6 bases between. The CDR3 loop reads CASSYGQTEAFF. The CDR3 DNA follows: TGTGCCAGCAGTTACGGACAAACTGAAGCTTTCTTT.